Below, one T cell receptor beta chain is given with its context. Its target is not known. Profiling relied on immunoSEQ multiplex PCR, and the TCRdb table lists in-frame clones only, not all of them. The table shows 7,500 to 10,000 clones, with 89% occurring only once. This sample is part of a study of T cells after posttransplantation cyclophosphamide. Trimming stripped 3 bases from V and 5 bases from J, with 10 bases between. The CDR3 covers 14 residues. Germline V gene sequence: CDR1 MNHEY, CDR2 SMNVEV (reference sequence). Broader study findings: Later blood repertoires were often dominated by clones from the donor CD8+ memory compartment. Blood and skin or GI T cell repertoires showed limited TRB overlap.

Methotrexate plus calcineurin inhibitor accompanied controls' myeloablative marrow transplants; sampling was 1 year later. The V gene is TRBV27, the J gene TRBJ2-2; unclear D gene. Here the sequenced sample was PBMCs, taken about 430 days after allogeneic stem cell transplant with calcineurin inhibitor and methotrexate. This clonotype was obtained from a male patient aged 50 to 60 who received an allogeneic stem cell transplant from an unrelated donor, was CMV-positive, and had chronic GVHD only. Some T cells may trace back to the graft donor. DNA for the CDR3: TGTGCCAGCAGTTTTACGGCGGCTACCGGGGAGCTGTTTTTT. This codes for CASSFTAATGELFF.